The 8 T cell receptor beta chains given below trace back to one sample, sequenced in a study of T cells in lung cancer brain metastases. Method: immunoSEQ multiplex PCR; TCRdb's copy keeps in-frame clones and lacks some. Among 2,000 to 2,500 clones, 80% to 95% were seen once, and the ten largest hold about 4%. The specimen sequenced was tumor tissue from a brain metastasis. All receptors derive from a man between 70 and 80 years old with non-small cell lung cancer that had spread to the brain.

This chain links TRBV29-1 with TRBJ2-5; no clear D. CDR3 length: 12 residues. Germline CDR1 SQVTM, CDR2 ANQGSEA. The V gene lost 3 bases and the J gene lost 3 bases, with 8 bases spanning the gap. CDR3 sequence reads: CSVDTYKETQYF. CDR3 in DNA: TGCAGCGTTGACACTTATAAAGAGACCCAGTACTTC.

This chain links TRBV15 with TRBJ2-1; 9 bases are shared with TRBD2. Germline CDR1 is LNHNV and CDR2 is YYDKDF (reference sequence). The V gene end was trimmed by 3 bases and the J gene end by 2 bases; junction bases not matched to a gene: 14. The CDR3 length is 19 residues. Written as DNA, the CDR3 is TGTGCCACCAGCAGGGAAGCGGTAGCGGGAGTAGGCGCCTACAATGAGCAGTTCTTC. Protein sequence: CATSREAVAGVGAYNEQFF.

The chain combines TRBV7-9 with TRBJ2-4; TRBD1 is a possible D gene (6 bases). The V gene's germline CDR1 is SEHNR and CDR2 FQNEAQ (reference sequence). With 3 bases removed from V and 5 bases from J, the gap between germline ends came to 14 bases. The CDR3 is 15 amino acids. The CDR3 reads CASSFGWGLENIQYF. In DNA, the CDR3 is TGTGCCAGCAGCTTTGGGTGGGGGCTCGAAAACATTCAGTACTTC.

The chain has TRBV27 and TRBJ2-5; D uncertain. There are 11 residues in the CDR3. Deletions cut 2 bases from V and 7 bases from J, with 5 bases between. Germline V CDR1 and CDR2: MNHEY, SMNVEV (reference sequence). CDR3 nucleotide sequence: TGTGCCAGCAGTTTAGGTGCGACCCAGTACTTC. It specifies CASSLGATQYF.

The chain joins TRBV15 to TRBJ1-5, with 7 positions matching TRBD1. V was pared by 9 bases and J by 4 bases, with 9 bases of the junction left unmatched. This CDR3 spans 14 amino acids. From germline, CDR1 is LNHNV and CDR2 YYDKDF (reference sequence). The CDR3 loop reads CATGQAALNQPQHF. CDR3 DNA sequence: TGTGCCACTGGACAGGCCGCCTTAAATCAGCCCCAGCATTTT.

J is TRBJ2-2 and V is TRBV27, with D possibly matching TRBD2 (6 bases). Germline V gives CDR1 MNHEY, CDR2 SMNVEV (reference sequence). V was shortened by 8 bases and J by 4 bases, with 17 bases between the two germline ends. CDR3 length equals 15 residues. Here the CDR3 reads CASGLPTRSTGELFF. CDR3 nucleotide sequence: TGTGCCAGCGGATTGCCGACTAGAAGCACCGGGGAGCTGTTTTTT.

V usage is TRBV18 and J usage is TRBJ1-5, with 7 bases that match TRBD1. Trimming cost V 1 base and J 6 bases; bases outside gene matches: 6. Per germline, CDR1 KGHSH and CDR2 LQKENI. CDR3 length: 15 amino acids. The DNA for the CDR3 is TGTGCCAGCTCACCACGAGGGGGCGGGGGTCAGCCCCAGCATTTT. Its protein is CASSPRGGGGQPQHF. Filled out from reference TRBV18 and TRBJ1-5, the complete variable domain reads NAGVMQNPRHLVRRRGQEARLRCSPMKGHSHVYWYRQLPEEGLKFMVYLQKENIIDESGMPKERFSAEFPKEGPSILRIQQVVRGDSAAYFCASSPRGGGGQPQHFGDGTRLSIL.

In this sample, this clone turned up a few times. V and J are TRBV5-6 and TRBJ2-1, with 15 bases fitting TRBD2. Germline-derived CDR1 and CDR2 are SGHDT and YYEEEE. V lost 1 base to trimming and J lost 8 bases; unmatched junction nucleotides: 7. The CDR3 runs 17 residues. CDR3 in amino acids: CASSLNGLAGGPDEQFF. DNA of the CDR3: TGTGCCAGCAGCTTGAATGGACTAGCGGGGGGGCCCGATGAGCAGTTCTTC. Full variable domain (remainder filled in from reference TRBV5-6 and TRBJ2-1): DAGVTQSPTHLIKTRGQQVTLRCSPKSGHDTVSWYQQALGQGPQFIFQYYEEEERQRGNFPDRFSGHQFPNYSSELNVNALLLGDSALYLCASSLNGLAGGPDEQFFGPGTRLTVL.